Below are 10 T cell receptor beta chains sequenced from a single sample in a study of blood T cell repertoires in COVID-19. The protocol was immunoSEQ multiplex PCR, while the TCRdb copy is restricted to in-frame clones and leaves out a portion. The table records about 220,000 clones, 70% to 85% of them present only once. Sample: peripheral blood. The receptors originated from a man aged 35 to 55 who had recovered from COVID-19.

The V call is TRBV7-2, the J call TRBJ1-2; D is perhaps TRBD1 (6 bases). In germline, CDR1 is SGHTA, CDR2 FQGNSA. The CDR3 sequence is 16 residues long. The V end was cut by 1 base, the J end by 4 bases, with 16 bases between. DNA for the CDR3: TGTGCCAGCAGCTTAGTAGGTTGGACAGCCAGCTATGGCTACACCTTC. Translated, it gives CASSLVGWTASYGYTF.

V usage is TRBV6-5 and J usage is TRBJ1-5; D call uncertain. The germline V gene encodes CDR1 MNHEY and CDR2 SVGAGI. V was pared by 0 bases and J by 6 bases, with 9 bases between. This CDR3 region has 14 residues. CDR3 protein: CASSYSRGFQPQHF. CDR3 bases: TGTGCCAGCAGTTACTCGAGAGGGTTTCAGCCCCAGCATTTT.

The V and J genes are TRBV6-5 and TRBJ1-4; D uncertain. The CDR3 contains 14 residues. Germline V lookup: CDR1 MNHEY, CDR2 SVGAGI. V was clipped by 4 bases and J by 3 bases, with 9 bases between them. CDR3 region: CASSSGLSNEKLFF. In nucleotides, the CDR3 is TGTGCCAGCAGTTCAGGACTGTCTAATGAAAAACTGTTTTTT.

The J gene is TRBJ1-1, the V gene TRBV2, with 7 bases fitting TRBD1. This CDR3 contains 14 residues. Germline CDR1 reads SNHLY; CDR2 reads FYNNEI. V was pared by 5 bases and J by 1 base, with 4 bases of the junction left unmatched. In DNA, the CDR3 is TGTGCCAGCAGTCGACAGGGCCCGAACACTGAAGCTTTCTTT. Protein product: CASSRQGPNTEAFF.

The chain carries TRBV18 and TRBJ1-2, with 7 bases fitting TRBD1. Germline CDR1 is KGHSH and CDR2 is LQKENI. V shed 5 bases and J 4 bases; nucleotides not matched to a gene: 4. The CDR3 has 13 residues. The CDR3 coding sequence is TGTGCCAGCTCAGACAGGGAGGCCTATGGCTACACCTTC. Translated: CASSDREAYGYTF.

The chain is built from TRBV29-1 and TRBJ1-2; 9 bases align to TRBD1. V shed 5 bases and J 6 bases; nucleotides not matched to a gene: 7. The CDR3 sequence is 13 residues long. CDR1 and CDR2 from the germline V gene are SQVTM and ANQGSEA. For the CDR3, the DNA is TGCAGCGTTACTCCGGGACAGGGTGATGGCTACACCTTC. Translated: CSVTPGQGDGYTF.

This clone appeared a few times. This chain uses TRBV27 with TRBJ2-7; 7 positions match TRBD2. The CDR3 is 16 residues long. The V and J ends lost 7 bases and 1 base, in that order; junction bases with no gene match: 13. The germline gives CDR1 MNHEY, CDR2 SMNVEV (reference sequence). CDR3 sequence: CASTTLSGGGSYEQYF. CDR3 coding DNA: TGTGCCAGCACCACCCTATCGGGGGGAGGGTCCTACGAGCAGTACTTC.

The V call is TRBV7-2, the J call TRBJ2-7; TRBD2 matches at 11 bases. Trimming removed 5 bases from V and 5 bases from J; junction bases left unmatched: 11. There are 16 residues in the CDR3. The germline CDR1 and CDR2 sequences are SGHTA and FQGNSA. CDR3 nucleotide sequence: TGTGCCAGCAGCAATATGAGACTAGCGGGGTCAAACGAGCAGTACTTC. Translated: CASSNMRLAGSNEQYF.

The chain is built from TRBV19 and TRBJ1-2, with a weak D call TRBD1 (5 bases). Between the trimmed V and J ends, which lost 7 bases and 6 bases, there was a span of 18 bases. The CDR3 covers 14 residues. In germline, CDR1 is LNHDA, CDR2 SQIVND (reference sequence). CDR3 DNA sequence: TGTGCCAGTACCCGACGGGGGATGGGGGATGGCTACACCTTC. Translation gives CASTRRGMGDGYTF.

This clone occurred once. The chain couples TRBV5-1 to TRBJ2-1; tentatively, D is TRBD1 (5 bases). The V gene lost 0 bases and the J gene lost 5 bases, with 12 bases spanning the gap. CDR1 is SGHRS and CDR2 is YFSETQ in the germline V gene. The CDR3 length is 15 residues. CDR3 DNA sequence: TGCGCCAGCAGCTTGGGGCAGGGTGCCCACAATGAGCAGTTCTTC. Its translation: CASSLGQGAHNEQFF.